Sequencing of this TCR beta chain was carried out in a study of control samples from healthy donors and cancer patients. The CDR3 totals 16 residues. V was pared by 0 bases and J by 2 bases, with 8 bases between. Germline V gives CDR1 KGHSH, CDR2 LQKENI. Profiled with immunoSEQ multiplex PCR; TCRdb holds only in-frame clones, not every one. The sample carries approximately 80,000 clones, roughly 91% recorded once. The material sequenced was blood. This receptor was taken from a man aged 25 to 40 in good health. This chain uses TRBV18 with TRBJ2-6; D is perhaps TRBD2 (7 bases). In nucleotides, the CDR3 is TGTGCCAGCTCACCACCGGGGGGGCCTGGGGCCAACGTCCTGACTTTC. This codes for CASSPPGGPGANVLTF. Variable domain in full (rest from reference TRBV18 and TRBJ2-6): NAGVMQNPRHLVRRRGQEARLRCSPMKGHSHVYWYRQLPEEGLKFMVYLQKENIIDESGMPKERFSAEFPKEGPSILRIQQVVRGDSAAYFCASSPPGGPGANVLTFGAGSRLTVL.